The clone carrying this T cell receptor beta chain came up once. CDR3 length: 13 residues. V was shortened by 7 bases and J by 4 bases, with 13 bases between the two germline ends. In the source study's methods: How many nucleated cells were present was estimated from reference gene primer amplification. Sequenced by immunoSEQ multiplex PCR; TCRdb stores in-frame clones only, minus some. The V and J calls and clone size come from that table; D and trimming were worked out from the DNA. In the table there are fewer than 85,000 clones, about 80% of which are singletons. These data originate in a study of blood T cell repertoires in COVID-19. The overall study: The United States, Italy and Spain were the sources of the acute and convalescent COVID-19 samples. The cDNA or gDNA used as material had been derived from T cells, B-cell-depleted T cells, or PBMCs.

The specimen sequenced was peripheral blood. This receptor was identified in a human donor in a cohort sampled during active COVID-19. This rearrangement joins TRBV12-3 or TRBV12-4 to TRBJ2-5, with a possible D match to TRBD1 (6 bases). CDR3 nucleotides: TGTGCCAGCACCCAAAGGGGGAGAGAGACCCAGTACTTC. Its translation: CASTQRGRETQYF.